This TCR beta chain was observed in a study of identical twins. Points from the study as a whole: Fewer insertions marked abundant cord blood beta clonotypes; young adult naive trended weakly, memory not at all. In beta out-of-frame sequences, the excess sharing between twins was weaker. Out-of-frame TCR alpha sharing in monozygotic twins exceeded recombination model predictions.

Germline V gene lookup returns CDR1 SGHNT and CDR2 YYREEE (reference sequence). Trimming stripped 3 bases from V and 6 bases from J, with 12 bases between. The CDR3 is 14 amino acids. This clonotype was detected only a few times. What it binds is unknown. MiXCR was run by TCRdb on the 5' RACE reads, yielding one entry per CDR3 protein. The sample carries roughly 490,000 distinct CDR3 sequences, approximately 15% recorded once. These same records also appear under a second study, on yellow fever vaccine responses in identical twins.

The receptor was isolated from a woman aged 18-35 years in good health. V usage is TRBV5-4 and J usage is TRBJ2-2; D may be TRBD2 (6 bases). Sequenced sample: CD4+ T cells sorted from blood. CDR3 coding DNA: TGTGCCAGCAGCTGGGACTCGGGGGCCGGGGAGCTGTTTTTT. It yields the protein CASSWDSGAGELFF.